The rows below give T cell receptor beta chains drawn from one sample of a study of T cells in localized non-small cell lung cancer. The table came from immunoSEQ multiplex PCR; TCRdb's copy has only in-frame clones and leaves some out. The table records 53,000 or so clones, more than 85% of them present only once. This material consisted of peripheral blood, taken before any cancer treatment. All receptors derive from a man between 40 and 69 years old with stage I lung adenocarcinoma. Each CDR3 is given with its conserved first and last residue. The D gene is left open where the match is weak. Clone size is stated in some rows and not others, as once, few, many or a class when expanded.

TGTGCCAGCAGCTTCCGGGACAGGGTTAGCGATGAGCAGTTCTTC,CASSFRDRVSDEQFF,TRBD1,TRBJ2-1,15,TRBV7-9,.
TGTGCCAGCAGCCCCCTAGGGGCAGGGCTAGCGGGAGACGAGCAGTACTTC,CASSPLGAGLAGDEQYF,TRBD2,TRBJ2-7,17,TRBV14,.
TGTGCCAGCAGTTCAGAGGGGGCTGCCTTTTACAATGAGCAGTTCTTC,CASSSEGAAFYNEQFF,TRBD1,TRBJ2-1,16,TRBV27,.
TGTGCCTGGAGGAGCAGGGGTTCCCACTTTGCGGGCGAGCAGTACTTC,CAWRSRGSHFAGEQYF,.,TRBJ2-7,16,TRBV30,.
TGTGCCAGCAGTCGAGGATCTGAAGCTTTCTTT,CASSRGSEAFF,.,TRBJ1-1,11,TRBV6-5,few
TGTGCCAGCAGCTTAGCGCTGTACGAGCAGTACTTC,CASSLALYEQYF,.,TRBJ2-7,12,TRBV7-2,.
TGCGCCAGCAGCCAAGGCCGGGGCTTTACTGAAAAACTGTTTTTT,CASSQGRGFTEKLFF,.,TRBJ1-4,15,TRBV4-3,.
TGTGCCAGCAACCCCAGCTGGGCAGATACGCAGTATTTT,CASNPSWADTQYF,.,TRBJ2-3,13,TRBV28,.
TGCAGCGTTGCTTCAGGAGTAGGGACTGAAGCTTTCTTT,CSVASGVGTEAFF,.,TRBJ1-1,13,TRBV29-1,.
TGTGCCAGCAGTACCTCCGGACAGGGAGACTATGGCTACACCTTC,CASSTSGQGDYGYTF,TRBD1,TRBJ1-2,15,TRBV28,.
TGTGCCAGCAGCTTATTTGTCAAAAGCTCCTACAATGAGCAGTTCTTC,CASSLFVKSSYNEQFF,.,TRBJ2-1,16,TRBV7-9,.
TGCGCCAGCAGTTTGGGACAGGGAAAGAACAATGAGCAGTTCTTC,CASSLGQGKNNEQFF,TRBD1,TRBJ2-1,15,TRBV4-1,.
TGTGCCAGCAGTGAAAGGGCAGGCGAAAGGTCACCCCTCCACTTT,CASSERAGERSPLHF,.,TRBJ1-6,15,TRBV6-1,.
TGTGCCAGCGAAGCGGGAGTGGGGACCGGGGAGCTGTTTTTT,CASEAGVGTGELFF,TRBD2,TRBJ2-2,14,TRBV28,many
TGCGCCAGCAGTCACTACAAAGGGACAGGGGCCTTGACTTTCTTT,CASSHYKGTGALTFF,TRBD1,TRBJ1-1,15,TRBV23-1,.
TGTGCCAGCAGCTCAGGGGGCGCTGGAAACACCATATATTTT,CASSSGGAGNTIYF,TRBD1,TRBJ1-3,14,TRBV7-9,few
TGTGCCAGCAGCTTAGGATTGGGATTTCAGGCGGCCCAGTACTTC,CASSLGLGFQAAQYF,.,TRBJ2-5,15,TRBV11-2,.
TGTGCCAGCAGGAGCACGGGGGGGAGGAGCTCCTACGAGCAGTACTTC,CASRSTGGRSSYEQYF,TRBD2,TRBJ2-7,16,TRBV27,.
TGTGCCTGGAGCGGACAGGGGGACTATGAGCAGTTCTTC,CAWSGQGDYEQFF,TRBD1,TRBJ2-1,13,TRBV30,.
TGTGCCAGCAGCGTCAGGGGATACGAGCAGTACTTC,CASSVRGYEQYF,.,TRBJ2-7,12,TRBV2,.
TGTGCCAGCAGGGGACAGGGGATTACCGGGGAGCTGTTTTTT,CASRGQGITGELFF,TRBD1,TRBJ2-2,14,TRBV28,once
TGTGCCAGCAGTGATAGCGGGAGCACAGATACGCAGTATTTT,CASSDSGSTDTQYF,TRBD2,TRBJ2-3,14,TRBV6-4,.
TGCAGCGTTGTTGCAGCCTACAATGAGCAGTTCTTC,CSVVAAYNEQFF,.,TRBJ2-1,12,TRBV29-1,.
TGTGCCAGCTTACAGGTCAACGGCTACACCTTC,CASLQVNGYTF,.,TRBJ1-2,11,TRBV6-1,.
TGTGCCAGCAGCTTGGCAACAGGCACAGATACGCAGTATTTT,CASSLATGTDTQYF,.,TRBJ2-3,14,TRBV5-4,.
TGTGCCAGCAGCCGCGGGACTAGCGGGGCCTACGAGCAGTACTTC,CASSRGTSGAYEQYF,TRBD2,TRBJ2-7,15,TRBV7-9,.
TGTGCCAGCAGCCCCGGGCCGGGAAACACCATATATTTT,CASSPGPGNTIYF,.,TRBJ1-3,13,TRBV5-4,.